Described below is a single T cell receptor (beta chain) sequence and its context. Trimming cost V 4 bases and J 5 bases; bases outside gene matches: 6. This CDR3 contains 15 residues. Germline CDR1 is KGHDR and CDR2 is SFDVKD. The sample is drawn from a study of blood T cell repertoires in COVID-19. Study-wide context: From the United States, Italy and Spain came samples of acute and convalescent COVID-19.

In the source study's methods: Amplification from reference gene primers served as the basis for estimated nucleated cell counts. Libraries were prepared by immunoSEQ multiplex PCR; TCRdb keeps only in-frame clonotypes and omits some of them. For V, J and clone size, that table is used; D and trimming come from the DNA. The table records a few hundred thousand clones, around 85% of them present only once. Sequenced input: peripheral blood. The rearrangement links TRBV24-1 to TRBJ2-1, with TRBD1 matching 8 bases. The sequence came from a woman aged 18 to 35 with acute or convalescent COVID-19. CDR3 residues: CATSEAQGAHNEQFF. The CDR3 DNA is TGTGCCACCAGTGAGGCCCAGGGGGCCCACAATGAGCAGTTCTTC.